Below, 10 T cell receptor beta chains from the same sample are listed, as sequenced in a study of T cell repertoires in cytomegalovirus infection. TCRdb re-called the reads through MiXCR, storing one row per CDR3 protein. The repertoire holds about 360,000 distinct CDR3 sequences, roughly 18% seen once, with 7.5% to 9% in the top ten. The material sequenced was PBMCs. The receptors derive from a human donor in good health (CMV status not recorded). Some clones in this sample may be carry-over from other donors' samples.

The chain carries TRBV5-4 and TRBJ1-4; weak D call: TRBD1 (5 bases). From germline, CDR1 is SGHNT and CDR2 YYREEE (reference sequence). The CDR3 is 15 residues long. V was trimmed by 3 bases and J by 2 bases, leaving 11 bases between them. CDR3 bases: TGTGCCAGCAGCTCAAAGAGGGGTACTAATGAAAAACTGTTTTTT. Amino acids: CASSSKRGTNEKLFF.

This chain connects TRBV19 to TRBJ2-3, with D perhaps matching TRBD2 (5 bases). This CDR3 region has 14 residues. V lost 3 bases to trimming and J lost 0 bases, with 7 bases between them. Germline CDR1 LNHDA, CDR2 SQIVND (reference sequence). CDR3 nucleotide sequence: TGTGCCAGTAGTATGTCGGGAAGCACAGATACGCAGTATTTT. This sequence encodes CASSMSGSTDTQYF. The whole variable domain, remainder taken from reference TRBV19 and TRBJ2-3, is DGGITQSPKYLFRKEGQNVTLSCEQNLNHDAMYWYRQDPGQGLRLIYYSQIVNDFQKGDIAEGYSVSREKKESFPLTVTSAQKNPTAFYLCASSMSGSTDTQYFGPGTRLTVL.

The chain is built from TRBV5-1 and TRBJ1-2; no definite D call. V was pared by 1 base and J by 6 bases, with 13 bases between. This CDR3 is built from 14 residues. Per germline, CDR1 SGHRS and CDR2 YFSETQ. For the CDR3, the DNA is TGCGCCAGCAGCTTGACGGCAGACCCTCATGGCTACACCTTC. This sequence encodes CASSLTADPHGYTF.

The CDR3: CAISEVSYEQYF. CDR3 in DNA: TGTGCCATCAGTGAGGTCTCCTACGAGCAGTACTTC. The chain combines TRBV10-3 with TRBJ2-7; D not certain. Germline assignment: CDR1 ENHRY and CDR2 SYGVKD. V lost 2 bases and J lost 0, with 2 bases in between. CDR3 length: 12 residues.

The genes are TRBV11-2 and TRBJ1-1; no firm D call. Trimming removed 2 bases from V and 1 base from J, with 8 bases in between. Germline V gene sequence: CDR1 SGHAT, CDR2 FQNNGV. The CDR3 spans 14 residues. The CDR3 loop reads CASSLWRTNTEAFF. CDR3 nucleotide sequence: TGTGCCAGCAGCTTATGGAGGACGAACACTGAAGCTTTCTTT.

This clonotype was detected a few times. Germline is not matched at one junction end, which may reflect a read error. The chain has TRBV10-3 and TRBJ1-4, with a tentative D call TRBD1 (6 bases). The length of the CDR3 is 11 residues. Germline-derived CDR1 and CDR2 are ENHRY and SYGVKD. CDR3 sequence: CAAGAGEKLFF. The CDR3 bases are TGCGCGGCGGGGGCTGGTGAAAAACTGTTTTTT.

The chain is built from TRBV7-2 and TRBJ1-6; 7 positions match TRBD1. This CDR3 contains 15 residues. Germline CDR1 is SGHTA and CDR2 is FQGNSA. After removal of 5 bases from V and 10 bases from J, the junction contained 11 bases not matched to a gene. CDR3 sequence: CASSVTGQQGSPLHF. CDR3 bases: TGTGCCAGCAGCGTCACGGGACAGCAGGGATCACCCCTCCACTTT.

J is TRBJ2-6 and V is TRBV7-2; 8 bases are shared with TRBD2. There are 19 residues in the CDR3. CDR1 is SGHTA and CDR2 is FQGNSA in the germline V gene. V lost 5 bases and J lost 0; bases outside the gene matches: 12. CDR3 in amino acids: CASSRGGLSAHSGANVLTF. Here the CDR3 DNA reads TGTGCCAGCAGCCGGGGGGGACTCTCCGCGCACTCTGGGGCCAACGTCCTGACTTTC. The full variable domain, rest sourced from reference TRBV7-2 and TRBJ2-6, is GAGVSQSPSNKVTEKGKDVELRCDPISGHTALYWYRQSLGQGLEFLIYFQGNSAPDKSGLPSDRFSAERTGGSVSTLTIQRTQQEDSAVYLCASSRGGLSAHSGANVLTFGAGSRLTVL.

About this clonotype: At one boundary the junction diverges from the germline segment, which might be a read error. The J gene is TRBJ2-5, the V gene TRBV20-1; D gene unclear. The CDR3 runs 13 residues. The V gene's germline CDR1 is DFQATT and CDR2 SNEGSKA (reference sequence). The CDR3 coding sequence is TGCGGTGCTGACCACCCGGGCGATGGGACCCAGTACTTC. This gives the protein CGADHPGDGTQYF.

This clonotype was observed at least ten times. The chain recombines TRBV12-3 or TRBV12-4 with TRBJ1-1, with D perhaps TRBD1 (5 bases). There are 16 residues in the CDR3. V lost 6 bases, J lost 1 base, and 18 bases lay in between. Written as DNA, the CDR3 is TGTGCCAGCAGACGGCACCAGGGCTCTGGGAACACTGAAGCTTTCTTT. The encoded protein is CASRRHQGSGNTEAFF.